The rows below give T cell receptor beta chains drawn from one sample of a study of blood T cell repertoires in COVID-19. The repertoire was sequenced with immunoSEQ multiplex PCR; TCRdb's copy has only in-frame clones and lacks some. The sample yields roughly 140,000 clones, roughly 85% seen once. The sequencing sample was made of peripheral blood. Receptor source: a woman aged 55-69 years with COVID-19, enrolled during active disease. Both conserved end residues are part of each CDR3. The D gene is left open where the match is weak. Expanded clones get a size class; other rows say once, few or many, or leave the size out.

v_call: TRBV20-1
j_call: TRBJ2-2
d_call: TRBD2
clone_size: .
cdr3_aa: CSASQLAANTGELFF
cdr3_nt: TGCAGTGCTAGTCAACTAGCGGCGAACACCGGGGAGCTGTTTTTT

v_call: TRBV2
j_call: TRBJ2-3
d_call: TRBD2
clone_size: few
cdr3_aa: CASTLPGLAGGTDTQYF
cdr3_nt: TGTGCCAGCACACTCCCCGGACTAGCGGGGGGCACAGATACGCAGTATTTT

v_call: TRBV14
j_call: TRBJ2-7
d_call: .
clone_size: .
cdr3_aa: CASSQPPYEQYF
cdr3_nt: TGTGCCAGCAGCCAACCCCCATACGAGCAGTACTTC

v_call: TRBV27
j_call: TRBJ2-4
d_call: TRBD2
clone_size: .
cdr3_aa: CASSTASGGHIITAKNIQYF
cdr3_nt: TGTGCCAGCAGTACCGCTAGCGGGGGCCACATAATAACAGCCAAAAACATTCAGTACTTC

v_call: TRBV27
j_call: TRBJ1-1
d_call: TRBD1
clone_size: .
cdr3_aa: CASKGTANTEAFF
cdr3_nt: TGTGCCAGTAAAGGGACAGCCAACACTGAAGCTTTCTTT

v_call: TRBV6-5
j_call: TRBJ2-3
d_call: .
clone_size: .
cdr3_aa: CATGGLRTDTQYF
cdr3_nt: TGTGCCACCGGGGGGCTCAGGACAGATACGCAGTATTTT

v_call: TRBV4-1
j_call: TRBJ1-4
d_call: TRBD1
clone_size: .
cdr3_aa: CASSQGDRAHEKLFF
cdr3_nt: TGCGCCAGCAGCCAAGGGGACAGGGCCCATGAAAAACTGTTTTTT

v_call: TRBV11-3
j_call: TRBJ1-6
d_call: .
clone_size: .
cdr3_aa: CASSLNSGFDSPLHF
cdr3_nt: TGTGCCAGCAGCTTAAACTCGGGATTTGATTCACCCCTCCACTTT

v_call: TRBV11-3
j_call: TRBJ1-1
d_call: .
clone_size: .
cdr3_aa: CASSLGPDTEAFF
cdr3_nt: TGTGCCAGCAGCCTCGGTCCGGACACTGAAGCTTTCTTT

v_call: TRBV9
j_call: TRBJ1-1
d_call: .
clone_size: .
cdr3_aa: CASSVGGQGQNTEAFF
cdr3_nt: TGTGCCAGCAGCGTAGGGGGGCAGGGCCAGAACACTGAAGCTTTCTTT

v_call: TRBV9
j_call: TRBJ2-5
d_call: TRBD1
clone_size: .
cdr3_aa: CASSVGDRDLRETQYF
cdr3_nt: TGTGCCAGCAGCGTAGGGGACAGGGATCTTCGGGAGACCCAGTACTTC

v_call: TRBV7-2
j_call: TRBJ1-2
d_call: .
clone_size: .
cdr3_aa: CASSLVGGLRDGYTF
cdr3_nt: TGTGCCAGCAGCTTAGTGGGAGGGCTTAGGGATGGCTACACCTTC

v_call: TRBV3-1/TRBV3-2
j_call: TRBJ2-1
d_call: .
clone_size: .
cdr3_aa: CASNGGNEQFF
cdr3_nt: TGTGCCAGCAATGGGGGGAATGAGCAGTTCTTC

v_call: TRBV5-5
j_call: TRBJ1-2
d_call: .
clone_size: .
cdr3_aa: CASSLTTNYGYTF
cdr3_nt: TGTGCCAGCAGCTTGACAACTAACTATGGCTACACCTTC

v_call: TRBV7-6
j_call: TRBJ2-1
d_call: .
clone_size: .
cdr3_aa: CASSLSGAGKYNEQFF
cdr3_nt: TGTGCCAGCAGCCTCTCAGGGGCAGGGAAATACAATGAGCAGTTCTTC

v_call: TRBV4-3
j_call: TRBJ1-1
d_call: TRBD1
clone_size: .
cdr3_aa: CASSQDRLTGDAEAFF
cdr3_nt: TGCGCCAGCAGCCAAGACCGATTAACAGGGGACGCTGAAGCTTTCTTT

v_call: TRBV6-5
j_call: TRBJ1-2
d_call: TRBD1
clone_size: .
cdr3_aa: CASTPDRGYGYTF
cdr3_nt: TGTGCCAGCACCCCCGACAGGGGTTATGGCTACACCTTC

v_call: TRBV9
j_call: TRBJ2-5
d_call: TRBD2
clone_size: .
cdr3_aa: CASSVGLAVRETQYF
cdr3_nt: TGTGCCAGCAGCGTGGGACTAGCGGTCCGGGAGACCCAGTACTTC

v_call: TRBV18
j_call: TRBJ2-7
d_call: TRBD1
clone_size: .
cdr3_aa: CASSQRNRGFDEQYF
cdr3_nt: TGTGCCAGCTCACAAAGAAACAGGGGTTTCGACGAGCAGTACTTC

v_call: TRBV19
j_call: TRBJ1-2
d_call: TRBD1
clone_size: .
cdr3_aa: CASSGGQYGYTF
cdr3_nt: TGTGCCAGTAGCGGGGGACAGTATGGCTACACCTTC

v_call: TRBV3-1/TRBV3-2
j_call: TRBJ2-5
d_call: TRBD2
clone_size: .
cdr3_aa: CASSPWTSGEFGETQYF
cdr3_nt: TGTGCCAGCAGCCCCTGGACTAGCGGGGAGTTCGGAGAGACCCAGTACTTC

v_call: TRBV5-1
j_call: TRBJ2-1
d_call: TRBD2
clone_size: once
cdr3_aa: CASSLSGGPYNEQFF
cdr3_nt: TGCGCCAGCAGCCTTAGCGGGGGGCCCTACAATGAGCAGTTCTTC

v_call: TRBV2
j_call: TRBJ2-3
d_call: TRBD2
clone_size: .
cdr3_aa: CASSAERERGGYF
cdr3_nt: TGTGCCAGCAGTGCCGAGCGGGAGCGGGGGGGGTATTTT

v_call: TRBV7-3
j_call: TRBJ1-1
d_call: TRBD1
clone_size: .
cdr3_aa: CASSLGGQGTNTEAFF
cdr3_nt: TGTGCCAGCAGCTTAGGGGGACAGGGCACCAACACTGAAGCTTTCTTT

v_call: TRBV6-5
j_call: TRBJ2-5
d_call: .
clone_size: .
cdr3_aa: CASNVGGPGETQYF
cdr3_nt: TGTGCCAGCAACGTGGGGGGGCCGGGGGAGACCCAGTACTTC

v_call: TRBV9
j_call: TRBJ2-2
d_call: TRBD2
clone_size: .
cdr3_aa: CASSVGLAGTGELFF
cdr3_nt: TGTGCCAGCAGCGTAGGACTAGCGGGGACCGGGGAGCTGTTTTTT

v_call: TRBV5-1
j_call: TRBJ2-3
d_call: TRBD2
clone_size: .
cdr3_aa: CASKTSVSTDTQYF
cdr3_nt: TGCGCCAGCAAGACTAGCGTCAGCACAGATACGCAGTATTTT